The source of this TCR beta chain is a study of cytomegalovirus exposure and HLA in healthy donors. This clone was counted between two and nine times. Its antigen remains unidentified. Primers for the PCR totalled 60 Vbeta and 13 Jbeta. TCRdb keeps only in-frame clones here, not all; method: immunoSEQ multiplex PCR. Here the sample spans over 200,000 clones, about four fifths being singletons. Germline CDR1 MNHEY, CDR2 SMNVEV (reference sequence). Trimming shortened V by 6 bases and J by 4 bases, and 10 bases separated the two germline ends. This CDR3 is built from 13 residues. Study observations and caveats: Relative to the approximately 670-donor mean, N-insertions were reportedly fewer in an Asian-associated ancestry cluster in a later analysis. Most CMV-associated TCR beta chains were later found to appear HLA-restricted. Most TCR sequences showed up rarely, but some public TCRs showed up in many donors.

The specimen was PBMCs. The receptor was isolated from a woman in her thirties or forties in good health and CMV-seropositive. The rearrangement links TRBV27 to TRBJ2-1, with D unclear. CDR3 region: CASSPPPYNEQFF. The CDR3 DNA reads TGTGCCAGCAGCCCTCCCCCTTACAATGAGCAGTTCTTC.